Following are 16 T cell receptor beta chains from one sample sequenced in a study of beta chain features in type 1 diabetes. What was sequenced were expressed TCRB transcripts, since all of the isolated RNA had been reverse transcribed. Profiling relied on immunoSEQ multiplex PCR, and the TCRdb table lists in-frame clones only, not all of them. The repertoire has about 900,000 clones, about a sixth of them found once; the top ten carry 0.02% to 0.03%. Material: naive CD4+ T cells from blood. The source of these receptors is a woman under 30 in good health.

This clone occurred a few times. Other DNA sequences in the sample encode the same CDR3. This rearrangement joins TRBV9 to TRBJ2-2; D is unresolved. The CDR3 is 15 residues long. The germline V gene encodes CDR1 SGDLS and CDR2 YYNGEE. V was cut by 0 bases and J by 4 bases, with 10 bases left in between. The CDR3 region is CASSVASSVTGELFF. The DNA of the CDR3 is TGTGCCAGCAGCGTAGCGAGCAGCGTCACCGGGGAGCTGTTTTTT. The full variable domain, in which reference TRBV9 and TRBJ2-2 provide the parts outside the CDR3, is DSGVTQTPKHLITATGQRVTLRCSPRSGDLSVYWYQQSLDQGLQFLIQYYNGEERAKGNILERFSAQQFPDLHSELNLSSLELGDSALYFCASSVASSVTGELFFGEGSRLTVL.

The CDR3 region is CAIRKRLGGGQETQYF. In DNA form, the CDR3 reads TGTGCCATCAGGAAAAGATTAGGGGGGGGACAAGAGACCCAGTACTTC. This sequence joins TRBV10-3 and TRBJ2-5; maybe TRBD2 (7 bases). The germline V gene has CDR1 ENHRY and CDR2 SYGVKD. The length of the CDR3 is 16 residues. Trimming stripped 6 bases from V and 2 bases from J, with 19 bases between.

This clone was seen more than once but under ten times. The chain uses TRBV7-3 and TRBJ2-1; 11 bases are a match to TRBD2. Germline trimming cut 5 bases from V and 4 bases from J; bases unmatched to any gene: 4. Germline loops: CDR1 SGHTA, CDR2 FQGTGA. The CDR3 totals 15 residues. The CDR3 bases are TGTGCCAGCAGCCCGGGACTAGCGGAATACAATGAGCAGTTCTTC. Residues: CASSPGLAEYNEQFF.

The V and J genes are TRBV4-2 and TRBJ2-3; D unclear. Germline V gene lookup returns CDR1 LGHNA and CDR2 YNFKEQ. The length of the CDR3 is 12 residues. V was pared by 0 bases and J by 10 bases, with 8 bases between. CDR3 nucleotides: TGTGCCAGCAGCCAAGATCCGGCCGCGCAGTATTTT. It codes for CASSQDPAAQYF.

This CDR3 is CASTSQTYEQYF. DNA for the CDR3: TGTGCCAGCACGTCACAAACCTACGAGCAGTACTTC. This rearrangement joins TRBV2 to TRBJ2-7, with no clear D. The V and J ends lost 7 bases and 2 bases respectively, with 9 bases between them. The CDR3 spans 12 residues. Germline values: CDR1 SNHLY, CDR2 FYNNEI. The entire variable domain, with the rest obtained from reference TRBV2 and TRBJ2-7, is as follows: EPEVTQTPSHQVTQMGQEVILRCVPISNHLYFYWYRQILGQKVEFLVSFYNNEISEKSEIFDDQFSVERPDGSNFTLKIRSTKLEDSAMYFCASTSQTYEQYFGPGTRLTVT.

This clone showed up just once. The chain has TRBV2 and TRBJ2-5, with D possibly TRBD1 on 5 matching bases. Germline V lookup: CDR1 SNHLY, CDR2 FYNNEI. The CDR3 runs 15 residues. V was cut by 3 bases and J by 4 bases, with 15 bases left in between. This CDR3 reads CASSDRRKGSETQYF. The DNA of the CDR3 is TGTGCCAGCAGTGATAGGCGGAAGGGGTCAGAGACCCAGTACTTC.

DNA of the CDR3: TGTGCCATCAGTGGGGCGAGTACACTAGCAGATACGCAGTATTTT. It specifies CAISGASTLADTQYF. The chain is built from TRBV10-3 and TRBJ2-3, with a possible D match to TRBD2 (5 bases). CDR3 length: 15 amino acids. V lost 4 bases and J 4 bases, leaving 15 bases between the germline ends. Per germline, CDR1 ENHRY and CDR2 SYGVKD.

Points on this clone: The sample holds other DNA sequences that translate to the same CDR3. The CDR3 region has the DNA TGTGCCAGCAGCACACAAAACACCGGGGAGCTGTTTTTT. It yields the protein CASSTQNTGELFF. The chain couples TRBV7-2 to TRBJ2-2; D call uncertain. Trimming shortened V by 5 bases and J by 2 bases, and 6 bases separated the two germline ends. Germline loops: CDR1 SGHTA, CDR2 FQGNSA. CDR3 length: 13 amino acids.

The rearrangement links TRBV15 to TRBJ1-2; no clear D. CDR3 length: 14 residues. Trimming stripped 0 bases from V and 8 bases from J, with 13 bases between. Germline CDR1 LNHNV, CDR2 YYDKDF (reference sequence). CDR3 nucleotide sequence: TGTGCCACCAGCAGAGATAGAGGCAGCCTCGGCTACACCTTC. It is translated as CATSRDRGSLGYTF.

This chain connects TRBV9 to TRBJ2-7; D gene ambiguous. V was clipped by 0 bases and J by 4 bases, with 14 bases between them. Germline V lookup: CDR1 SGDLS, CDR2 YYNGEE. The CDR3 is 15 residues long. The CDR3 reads CASSVAATDGYEQYF. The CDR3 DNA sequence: TGTGCCAGCAGCGTAGCTGCTACCGACGGATACGAGCAGTACTTC.

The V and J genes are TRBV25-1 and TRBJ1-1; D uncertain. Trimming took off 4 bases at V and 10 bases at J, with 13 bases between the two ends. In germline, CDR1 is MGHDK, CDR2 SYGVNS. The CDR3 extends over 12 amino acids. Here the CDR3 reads CASSAGVRGAFF. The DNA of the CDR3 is TGTGCCAGCAGTGCCGGGGTACGCGGAGCTTTCTTT. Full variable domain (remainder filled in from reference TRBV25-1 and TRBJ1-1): EADIYQTPRYLVIGTGKKITLECSQTMGHDKMYWYQQDPGMELHLIHYSYGVNSTEKGDLSSESTVSRIRTEHFPLTLESARPSHTSQYLCASSAGVRGAFFGQGTRLTVV.

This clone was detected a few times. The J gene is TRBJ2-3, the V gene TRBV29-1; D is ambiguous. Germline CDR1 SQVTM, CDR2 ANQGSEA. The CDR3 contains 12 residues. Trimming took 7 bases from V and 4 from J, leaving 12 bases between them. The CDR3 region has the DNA TGCAGCGAAATGAGTGGAGCAGATACGCAGTATTTT. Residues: CSEMSGADTQYF.

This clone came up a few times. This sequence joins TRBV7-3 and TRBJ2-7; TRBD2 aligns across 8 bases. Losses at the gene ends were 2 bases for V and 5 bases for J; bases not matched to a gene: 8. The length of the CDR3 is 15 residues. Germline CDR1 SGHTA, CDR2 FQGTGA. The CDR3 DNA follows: TGTGCCAGCAGCTTATTAGCGGGAAAAAGGGACGAGCAGTACTTC. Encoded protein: CASSLLAGKRDEQYF.

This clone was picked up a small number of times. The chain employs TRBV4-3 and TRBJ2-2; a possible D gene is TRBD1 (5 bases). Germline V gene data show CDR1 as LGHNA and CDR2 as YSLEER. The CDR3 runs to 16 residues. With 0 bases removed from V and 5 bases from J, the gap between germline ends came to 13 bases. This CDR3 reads CASSQDAAQGTGELFF. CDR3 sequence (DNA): TGCGCCAGCAGCCAAGATGCCGCCCAGGGTACCGGGGAGCTGTTTTTT.

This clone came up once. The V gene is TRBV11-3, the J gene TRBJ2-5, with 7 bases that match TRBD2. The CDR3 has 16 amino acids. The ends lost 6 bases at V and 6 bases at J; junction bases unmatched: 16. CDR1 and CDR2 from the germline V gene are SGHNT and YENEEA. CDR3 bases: TGTGCCAGCAGTACCCAAATGAGGGGAGGGCCAAAGACCCAGTACTTC. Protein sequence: CASSTQMRGGPKTQYF. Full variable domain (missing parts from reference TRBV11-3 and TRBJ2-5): EAGVVQSPRYKIIEKKQPVAFWCNPISGHNTLYWYLQNLGQGPELLIRYENEEAVDDSQLPKDRFSAERLKGVDSTLKIQPAELGDSAVYLCASSTQMRGGPKTQYFGPGTRLLVL.

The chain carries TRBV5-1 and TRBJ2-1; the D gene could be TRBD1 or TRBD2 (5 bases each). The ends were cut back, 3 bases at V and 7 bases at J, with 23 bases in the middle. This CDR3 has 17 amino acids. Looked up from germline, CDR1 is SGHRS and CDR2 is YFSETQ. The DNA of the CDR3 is TGCGCCAGCAGCTCTGGGCGGTCGGGGCTTCAATGGAATGAGCAGTTCTTC. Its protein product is CASSSGRSGLQWNEQFF.